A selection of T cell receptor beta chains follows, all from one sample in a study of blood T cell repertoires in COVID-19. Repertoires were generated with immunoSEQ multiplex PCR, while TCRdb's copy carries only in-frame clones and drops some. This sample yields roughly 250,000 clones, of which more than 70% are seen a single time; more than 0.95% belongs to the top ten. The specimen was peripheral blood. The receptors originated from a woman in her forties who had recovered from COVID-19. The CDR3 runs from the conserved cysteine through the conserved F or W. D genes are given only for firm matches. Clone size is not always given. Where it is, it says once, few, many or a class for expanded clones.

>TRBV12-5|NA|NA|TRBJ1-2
CASGPEPRNYGYTF
TGTGCTAGTGGTCCCGAACCGAGAAACTATGGCTACACCTTC
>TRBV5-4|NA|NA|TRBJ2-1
CASSLSDRSYNEQFF
TGTGCCAGCAGCTTGTCAGACAGGTCCTACAATGAGCAGTTCTTC
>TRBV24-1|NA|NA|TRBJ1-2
CATRGGTNYGYTF
TGTGCCACCAGGGGAGGGACTAACTATGGCTACACCTTC
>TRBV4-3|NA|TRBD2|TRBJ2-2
CASSQEPFRGGTGELFF
TGCGCCAGCAGCCAAGAGCCGTTCCGCGGGGGCACCGGGGAGCTGTTTTTT
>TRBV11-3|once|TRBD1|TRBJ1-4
CASSPQGGLEKLFF
TGTGCCAGCAGCCCCCAGGGGGGACTTGAAAAACTGTTTTTT
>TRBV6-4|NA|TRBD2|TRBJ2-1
CASSKLAGVGNEQFF
TGTGCCAGCAGCAAACTAGCGGGAGTCGGCAATGAGCAGTTCTTC
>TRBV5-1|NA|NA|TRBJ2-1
CASSLAVTPDEQFF
TGCGCCAGCAGCTTGGCGGTGACACCAGATGAGCAGTTCTTC
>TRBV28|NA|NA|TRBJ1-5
CASSSGRGRGNQPQHF
TGTGCCAGCAGTTCCGGACGGGGTCGCGGCAATCAGCCCCAGCATTTT
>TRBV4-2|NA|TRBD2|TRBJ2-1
CASSQVGASGIPEQFF
TGTGCCAGCAGCCAAGTGGGGGCTAGCGGGATCCCTGAGCAGTTCTTC
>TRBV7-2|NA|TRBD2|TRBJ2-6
CASSPQPWDYVSGANVLTF
TGTGCCAGCAGCCCCCAACCATGGGACTACGTCTCTGGGGCCAACGTCCTGACTTTC
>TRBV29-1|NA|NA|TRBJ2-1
CSVGGFGLGYNEQFF
TGCAGCGTTGGAGGGTTTGGTCTCGGGTACAATGAGCAGTTCTTC
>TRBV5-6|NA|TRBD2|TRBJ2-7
CASSPPTSGRAREQYF
TGTGCCAGCAGCCCGCCGACTAGCGGGAGGGCGCGGGAGCAGTACTTC
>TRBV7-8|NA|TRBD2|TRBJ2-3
CASSRPSGTQYF
TGTGCCAGCAGCCGCCCTAGCGGAACGCAGTATTTT
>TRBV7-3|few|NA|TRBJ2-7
CASSPKAGSYEQYF
TGTGCCAGCAGCCCAAAAGCAGGGTCCTACGAGCAGTACTTC
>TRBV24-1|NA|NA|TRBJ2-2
CATSDRAGAGTGELFF
TGTGCCACCAGTGACCGCGCAGGGGCGGGCACCGGGGAGCTGTTTTTT
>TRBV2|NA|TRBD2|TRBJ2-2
CASSGGTSGSYPTGELFF
TGTGCCAGCAGTGGTGGAACTAGCGGGAGTTACCCGACCGGGGAGCTGTTTTTT
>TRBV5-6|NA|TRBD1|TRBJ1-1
CASSPGTATNEAFF
TGTGCCAGCAGCCCCGGGACAGCGACGAACGAAGCTTTCTTT
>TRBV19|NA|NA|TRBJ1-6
CATRGGPANSPLHF
TGTGCCACCCGGGGGGGGCCGGCAAATTCACCCCTCCACTTT
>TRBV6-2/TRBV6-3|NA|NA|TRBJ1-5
CASSYSGALSNQPQHF
TGTGCCAGCAGTTACTCGGGGGCGCTGAGCAATCAGCCCCAGCATTTT
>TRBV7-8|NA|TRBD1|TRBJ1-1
CASRPGQMNTEAFF
TGTGCCTCAAGACCGGGACAGATGAACACTGAAGCTTTCTTT
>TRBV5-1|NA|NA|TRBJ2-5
CASSPSPETQYF
TGCGCCAGCAGCCCCTCCCCAGAGACCCAGTACTTC
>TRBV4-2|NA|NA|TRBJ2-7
CASSQATGKWANF
TGTGCCAGCAGCCAGGCCACCGGGAAGTGGGCCAACTTC
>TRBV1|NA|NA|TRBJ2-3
CTSRTSGSPDTQYF
TGCACCAGCCGGACTAGCGGGAGCCCAGATACGCAGTATTTT
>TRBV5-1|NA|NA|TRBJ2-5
CASSLAAGNQETQYF
TGCGCCAGCAGCTTGGCCGCGGGGAACCAAGAGACCCAGTACTTC
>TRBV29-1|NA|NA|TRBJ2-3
CSVEAPTDTQYF
TGCAGCGTTGAAGCTCCCACAGATACGCAGTATTTT
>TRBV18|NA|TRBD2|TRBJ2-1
CASSPGLAGINEQFF
TGTGCCAGCTCACCAGGACTAGCGGGGATCAATGAGCAGTTCTTC
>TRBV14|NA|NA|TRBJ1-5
CASSQARGLGQPQHF
TGTGCCAGCAGCCAAGCCAGGGGTTTGGGTCAGCCCCAGCATTTT
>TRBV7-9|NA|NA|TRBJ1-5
CASSPRGGGNQPQHF
TGTGCCAGCAGCCCAAGGGGCGGGGGCAATCAGCCCCAGCATTTT
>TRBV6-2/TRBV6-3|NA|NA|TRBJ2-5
CASSPKRETQYF
TGTGCCAGCAGCCCCAAGCGGGAGACCCAGTACTTC
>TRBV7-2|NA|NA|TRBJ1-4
CASSLSGATNEKLFF
TGTGCCAGCAGCTTATCAGGGGCAACTAATGAAAAACTGTTTTTT
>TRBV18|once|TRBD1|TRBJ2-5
CASSRDRGETQYF
TGTGCCAGCTCACGCGACAGGGGAGAGACCCAGTACTTC
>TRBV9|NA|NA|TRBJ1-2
CASSPRVNYGYTF
TGTGCCAGCAGCCCCCGGGTTAACTATGGCTACACCTTC
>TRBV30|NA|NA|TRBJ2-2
CAWRTQGTGELFF
TGTGCCTGGAGGACCCAGGGGACCGGGGAGCTGTTTTTT
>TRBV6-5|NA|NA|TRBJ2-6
CASSQGPGANVLTF
TGTGCCAGCAGTCAGGGGCCTGGGGCCAACGTCCTGACTTTC
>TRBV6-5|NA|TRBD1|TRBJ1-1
CASSYGRTGGTEAFF
TGTGCCAGCAGTTACGGGAGGACAGGGGGCACTGAAGCTTTCTTT
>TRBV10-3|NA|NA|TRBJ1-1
CATAGGMNTEAFF
TGTGCCACCGCGGGGGGCATGAACACTGAAGCTTTCTTT
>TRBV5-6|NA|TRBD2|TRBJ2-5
CASSAWTAGGETQYF
TGTGCCAGCAGCGCCTGGACCGCGGGGGGAGAGACCCAGTACTTC
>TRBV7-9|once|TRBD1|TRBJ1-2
CASSQGQGRYGYTF
TGTGCCAGCAGCCAGGGACAGGGGCGCTATGGCTACACCTTC
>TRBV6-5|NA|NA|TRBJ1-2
CASSYSGGVGYTF
TGTGCCAGCAGTTACTCGGGGGGAGTCGGCTACACCTTC
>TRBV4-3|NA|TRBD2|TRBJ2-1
CASSQAGLAGVGEQFF
TGCGCCAGCAGCCAAGCGGGACTAGCGGGAGTGGGTGAGCAGTTCTTC
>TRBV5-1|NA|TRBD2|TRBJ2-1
CASSLSLAGMSYNEQFF
TGCGCCAGCAGCTTGTCGCTAGCGGGAATGTCCTACAATGAGCAGTTCTTC
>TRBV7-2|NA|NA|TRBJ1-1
CASSPPRIGATEAFF
TGTGCCAGCAGCCCTCCTAGAATCGGCGCCACGGAAGCTTTCTTT
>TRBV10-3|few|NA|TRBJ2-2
CASSRNTGELFF
TGTGCCAGCTCCAGGAACACCGGGGAGCTGTTTTTT
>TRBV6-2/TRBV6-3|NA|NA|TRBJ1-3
CASSYGQPYSGNTIYF
TGTGCCAGCAGTTACGGGCAGCCATACTCTGGAAACACCATATATTTT
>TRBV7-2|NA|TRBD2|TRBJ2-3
CASSTRSGGDTQYF
TGTGCCAGCAGCACACGTAGCGGGGGGGATACGCAGTATTTT